The source of this TCR beta chain is a study of T cell responses to AZD1222 COVID-19 vaccine. Study-wide findings and caveats: Donors were chiefly white British, with a greater number of females, and clonal diversity was perhaps underestimated. Targets within unmutated variant regions were reportedly found for nearly half of spike-specific TCRs.

On this clone itself: Its target is not known.

Measured with immunoSEQ multiplex PCR; TCRdb has only the in-frame clones, and not every one. The sample has about 160,000 clones; 90% to 95% are singletons. The CDR3 length is 14 residues. Germline V gives CDR1 SGHKS, CDR2 YYEKEE (reference sequence). V was trimmed by 4 bases and J by 0 bases, leaving 10 bases between them. The input for sequencing was peripheral blood, taken on day 0 of MenACWY control vaccination. This chain connects TRBV5-5 to TRBJ2-5; the D gene is possibly TRBD2 (6 bases). This TCR came from an adult in good health. The CDR3 spells CASSSRDYQETQYF. The CDR3 DNA is TGTGCCAGCAGCAGCCGGGACTACCAAGAGACCCAGTACTTC.